The 24 T cell receptor beta chains reported below all come from one sample, sequenced in a study of T cell repertoires in aging, cancer and after chemotherapy. The template was genomic DNA from peripheral blood, not RNA. TRB rearrangements spanning V, D and J were amplified using mixed TRB-A/B primers. TCRdb itself ran the multiplex PCR reads through MiXCR, one entry per CDR3 protein. Of 8,700 or so distinct CDR3 sequences listed, around 22% are singletons. The sample was blood. These receptors were obtained from a human donor in good health.

CDR3 coding DNA: TGTGCCAGCAGTTTTCTCGCTAGCGGTCGGGGAGAGCAGTACTTC. Translated: CASSFLASGRGEQYF. The chain joins TRBV12-3 or TRBV12-4 to TRBJ2-7; 7 nucleotides agree with TRBD2. The CDR3 has 15 amino acids. Trimming at V came to 3 bases and at J to 7 bases, leaving 12 bases not matched to a gene.

This clonotype came up a few times. The rearrangement links TRBV6-2 or TRBV6-3 to TRBJ2-2, with 9 bases that match TRBD1. The CDR3 runs 15 residues. J gave up 1 base and V 10 bases, and 7 bases lay outside the gene matches. Germline V CDR1 and CDR2: MNHEY, SVGEGT. The CDR3 nucleotides read TGTGCCACAAAGGGACAGGGAAAGAACACCGGGGAGCTGTTTTTT. Translation: CATKGQGKNTGELFF.

The rearrangement links TRBV29-1 to TRBJ2-5; D perhaps matches TRBD2 (7 bases). Germline lookup yields CDR1 SQVTM and CDR2 ANQGSEA. Trimming took off 6 bases at V and 4 bases at J, with 12 bases between the two ends. There are 12 residues in the CDR3. CDR3 nucleotide sequence: TGCAGCGTCCACGGGGGGCTAGAGACCCAGTACTTC. This sequence encodes CSVHGGLETQYF.

In this sample, this clonotype turned up a few times. The rearrangement links TRBV18 to TRBJ1-5; maybe TRBD1 (5 bases). V dropped 8 bases and J dropped 7 bases, with 21 bases sitting between them. CDR1 and CDR2 from the germline V gene are KGHSH and LQKENI. The CDR3 totals 15 residues. CDR3 nucleotides: TGTGCCAGCCAAAGCGAGACCCGTGGGGGACAGCCCCAGCATTTT. As protein: CASQSETRGGQPQHF.

The chain joins TRBV5-6 to TRBJ2-1, with 9 positions matching TRBD2. The CDR3 is made up of 17 amino acids. V dropped 3 bases and J dropped 2; count of bases not matched to a gene: 9. Germline CDR1 and CDR2: SGHDT and YYEEEE. CDR3 nucleotide sequence: TGTGCCAGCAGCTGGGGGAGTAGCGGGAGCCCCTACAATGAGCAGTTCTTC. Encoded protein: CASSWGSSGSPYNEQFF.

The V gene is TRBV7-9, the J gene TRBJ2-7, with 8 bases aligning to TRBD2. V shed 3 bases and J 6 bases; nucleotides not matched to a gene: 4. There are 13 residues in the CDR3. Germline lookup yields CDR1 SEHNR and CDR2 FQNEAQ (reference sequence). This CDR3 is CASSFLTSVEQYF. The CDR3 DNA follows: TGTGCCAGCAGCTTTTTGACTAGCGTCGAGCAGTACTTC.

This clonotype is medium-sized in the sample. The V and J genes are TRBV5-5 and TRBJ2-7; no firm D call. Germline V lookup: CDR1 SGHKS, CDR2 YYEKEE (reference sequence). Trimming took off 0 bases at V and 2 bases at J, with 12 bases between the two ends. This CDR3 is built from 15 residues. This CDR3 reads CASSLEGAAPYEQYF. For the CDR3, the DNA is TGTGCCAGCAGCTTGGAAGGTGCAGCACCCTACGAGCAGTACTTC. Based on the CDR3 plus reference TRBV5-5 and TRBJ2-7, the full variable domain is DAGVTQSPTHLIKTRGQQVTLRCSPISGHKSVSWYQQVLGQGPQFIFQYYEKEERGRGNFPDRFSARQFPNYSSELNVNALLLGDSALYLCASSLEGAAPYEQYFGPGTRLTVT.

This clonotype turned up a few times. CDR3 bases: TGTGCCAGCAGTTTAGTGCGGGGGGCCGAGACCCAGTACTTC. Translating gives CASSLVRGAETQYF. This rearrangement joins TRBV27 to TRBJ2-5; 8 bases map to TRBD2. Trimming took 2 bases from V and 5 from J; bases not matched to a gene: 4. Germline V gene sequence: CDR1 MNHEY, CDR2 SMNVEV (reference sequence). The CDR3 is 14 residues long.

The rearrangement links TRBV19 to TRBJ1-5; the match to TRBD1 covers 8 bases. V gave up 7 bases and J gave up 1 base; unmatched junction bases: 9. Germline CDR1 is LNHDA and CDR2 is SQIVND (reference sequence). The CDR3 runs 16 residues. This chain's CDR3 is CASTTRGTGSNQPQHF. The CDR3 bases are TGTGCCAGTACCACCCGGGGGACAGGAAGCAATCAGCCCCAGCATTTT. Full variable domain (missing parts from reference TRBV19 and TRBJ1-5): DGGITQSPKYLFRKEGQNVTLSCEQNLNHDAMYWYRQDPGQGLRLIYYSQIVNDFQKGDIAEGYSVSREKKESFPLTVTSAQKNPTAFYLCASTTRGTGSNQPQHFGDGTRLSIL.

In its sample, this clonotype was seen a few times. The chain recombines TRBV7-9 with TRBJ2-5; 9 nucleotides align to TRBD2. The CDR3 contains 14 residues. Looked up from germline, CDR1 is SEHNR and CDR2 is FQNEAQ (reference sequence). The V and J ends lost 3 bases and 3 bases, in that order; junction bases with no gene match: 2. In DNA, the CDR3 is TGTGCCAGCAGCTTCAGCGGGAGGAAAGAGACCCAGTACTTC. The encoded protein is CASSFSGRKETQYF. Variable domain in full (rest from reference TRBV7-9 and TRBJ2-5): DTGVSQNPRHKITKRGQNVTFRCDPISEHNRLYWYRQTLGQGPEFLTYFQNEAQLEKSRLLSDRFSAERPKGSFSTLEIQRTEQGDSAMYLCASSFSGRKETQYFGPGTRLLVL.

The rearrangement uses TRBV10-2 and TRBJ1-6, with D uncertain. The V end lost 6 bases, the J end lost 2 bases, and 14 bases lay between the germline ends. The CDR3 has 16 amino acids. Looked up from germline, CDR1 is WSHSY and CDR2 is SAAADI. CDR3 DNA: TGCGCCAGCAGGGAGCGCTTTGTCACCTATAATTCACCCCTCCACTTT. The encoded protein is CASRERFVTYNSPLHF.

This clonotype is categorized as medium-sized. The V call is TRBV12-3 or TRBV12-4, the J call TRBJ1-2; D ambiguous. CDR3 length: 15 residues. V lost 2 bases and J lost 3, with 13 bases in between. CDR3 DNA: TGTGCCAGCAGTTTACAGGCCGGCTACGACTATGGCTACACCTTC. This sequence encodes CASSLQAGYDYGYTF.

In its sample, this clonotype was seen a few times. This chain links TRBV10-3 with TRBJ2-3; 9 nucleotides align to TRBD2. Trimming removed 2 bases from V and 1 base from J; junction bases left unmatched: 4. The CDR3 has 16 amino acids. In germline, CDR1 is ENHRY, CDR2 SYGVKD. The CDR3 here is CAISEAIAGGTDTQYF. Written as DNA, the CDR3 is TGTGCCATCAGTGAGGCGATAGCGGGAGGCACAGATACGCAGTATTTT.

By sample fraction, this clonotype is medium-sized. CDR3 sequence reads: CASSLEVVGASSPLHF. The CDR3 DNA reads as TGTGCCAGCAGTTTGGAAGTAGTGGGGGCAAGTTCACCCCTCCACTTT. J is TRBJ1-6 and V is TRBV27; possible D gene TRBD1, 6 bases. Trimming took off 3 bases at V and 9 bases at J, with 18 bases between the two ends. Germline V lookup: CDR1 MNHEY, CDR2 SMNVEV (reference sequence). This CDR3 is 16 amino acids long.

The chain combines TRBV5-1 with TRBJ2-1, with D unclear. The CDR3 consists of 18 residues. V shed 1 base and J shed 4 bases, with 21 bases lying between them. Per germline, CDR1 SGHRS and CDR2 YFSETQ. This CDR3 is CASSLSGVAGPFYNEQFF. The CDR3 DNA reads TGCGCCAGCAGCTTGAGTGGCGTGGCAGGTCCCTTTTACAATGAGCAGTTCTTC.

This clonotype is judged medium-sized (0.01 to 0.1%). V is TRBV20-1 and J is TRBJ2-1; 11 nucleotides match TRBD2. The germline gives CDR1 DFQATT, CDR2 SNEGSKA (reference sequence). The CDR3 consists of 16 residues. V lost 5 bases, J lost 8 bases, and 14 bases stayed unmatched. The CDR3 is CSAARLAGKGSDEQFF. CDR3 bases: TGCAGTGCTGCTAGACTAGCGGGAAAGGGTAGCGATGAGCAGTTCTTC.

This clonotype was seen more than once but under ten times. The rearrangement links TRBV19 to TRBJ1-2; 9 bases are shared with TRBD1. Looked up from germline, CDR1 is LNHDA and CDR2 is SQIVND (reference sequence). CDR3 length: 15 residues. The ends lost 3 bases at V and 7 bases at J; junction bases unmatched: 9. For the CDR3, the DNA is TGTGCCAGTAGTATCCTGATACAGGGGGCGGCTGGCTACACCTTC. Translation: CASSILIQGAAGYTF. Based on the CDR3 plus reference TRBV19 and TRBJ1-2, the full variable domain is DGGITQSPKYLFRKEGQNVTLSCEQNLNHDAMYWYRQDPGQGLRLIYYSQIVNDFQKGDIAEGYSVSREKKESFPLTVTSAQKNPTAFYLCASSILIQGAAGYTFGSGTRLTVV.

This clonotype was seen a few times. J is TRBJ2-6 and V is TRBV14; D unresolved. V was trimmed by 1 base and J by 0 bases, leaving 7 bases between them. The CDR3 length is 16 residues. CDR1 is SGHDN, CDR2 FVKESK, per germline. The CDR3 loop reads CASSQGSGSGANVLTF. CDR3 nucleotide sequence: TGTGCCAGCAGCCAAGGGTCTGGCTCTGGGGCCAACGTCCTGACTTTC.

Concerning this clonotype itself: Since a much larger clone is just one base distant, this may be a read error. The rearrangement uses TRBV12-3 or TRBV12-4 and TRBJ1-4; no firm D call. The CDR3 is 14 residues long. V was cut by 6 bases and J by 4 bases, with 12 bases left in between. In DNA, the CDR3 is TGTGCCAGCAGATGGACGGGCCTTAATGAAAAACTGTTTTTT. Protein product: CASRWTGLNEKLFF.

The chain carries TRBV27 and TRBJ1-1; a weak D match, TRBD1 (6 bases). In germline, CDR1 is MNHEY, CDR2 SMNVEV (reference sequence). The CDR3 is made up of 13 amino acids. Trimming took 4 bases from V and 1 from J, leaving 7 bases between them. The CDR3, as DNA: TGTGCCAGCAGTTACAGGGAGAACACTGAAGCTTTCTTT. It codes for CASSYRENTEAFF.

As regards this clonotype: At one end, the junction sequence differs from germline, possibly due to a read error. The chain is built from TRBV5-4 and TRBJ2-1, with a weak D call TRBD1 (6 bases). CDR1 SGHNT and CDR2 YYREEE come from the germline V gene (reference sequence). This CDR3 region has 18 residues. CDR3 sequence: CASHAGVIVPPTDNEHFF. DNA for the CDR3: TGTGCCAGCCACGCAGGGGTGATAGTTCCTCCTACGGACAATGAGCATTTCTTC.

The chain joins TRBV7-2 to TRBJ1-1; 10 positions agree with TRBD1. The germline CDR1 and CDR2 sequences are SGHTA and FQGNSA. V lost 4 bases to trimming and J lost 1 base; unmatched junction nucleotides: 3. This CDR3 is built from 15 residues. This CDR3 is CASSWTGGKNTEAFF. CDR3 nucleotide sequence: TGTGCCAGCAGCTGGACAGGGGGGAAGAACACTGAAGCTTTCTTT.

This clonotype rates as medium-sized. The chain uses TRBV7-2 and TRBJ2-3, with TRBD2 matching 7 bases. Germline V gene lookup returns CDR1 SGHTA and CDR2 FQGNSA. V lost 3 bases and J lost 5; bases outside the gene matches: 11. The CDR3 is 16 amino acids. This chain's CDR3 is CASSFGAGRRGDTQYF. CDR3 in DNA: TGTGCCAGCAGCTTTGGAGCGGGAAGGAGAGGAGATACGCAGTATTTT.

This clonotype is deemed medium-sized. V and J are TRBV7-6 and TRBJ2-1; 9 nucleotides align to TRBD2. This CDR3 is 14 amino acids long. The germline V gene encodes CDR1 SGHVS and CDR2 FNYEAQ. V lost 3 bases to trimming and J lost 8 bases; unmatched junction nucleotides: 5. The chain's CDR3 is CASSLREGRHEQFF. The CDR3 nucleotides read TGTGCCAGCAGCTTGCGGGAGGGCCGGCATGAGCAGTTCTTC. The full variable domain, completed using reference TRBV7-6 and TRBJ2-1, is GAGVSQSPRYKVTKRGQDVALRCDPISGHVSLYWYRQALGQGPEFLTYFNYEAQQDKSGLPNDRFSAERPEGSISTLTIQRTEQRDSAMYRCASSLREGRHEQFFGPGTRLTVL.